This is a list of T cell receptor beta chains from one sample in a study of spatial heterogeneity in lung cancer. TCRdb called the 5' RACE reads again in MiXCR, with one record for every CDR3 protein. This table holds approximately 49,000 distinct CDR3 sequences, over 4.5% found once. The source was PBMCs, collected at surgery. The receptor source for this set is a male donor with early-stage non-small cell lung cancer. CDR3s include the opening cysteine and the closing phenylalanine or tryptophan. Each record gives: D gene, V gene, clone size, J gene, CDR3 protein, CDR3 DNA. A D gene is named only where the DNA matches it firmly. Clone sizes are shown as once, few, many or a size class.

>NA|TRBV5-1|many|TRBJ2-5
CASSLELETQYF
TGCGCCAGCAGCTTGGAGCTGGAGACCCAGTACTTC
>NA|TRBV10-3|many|TRBJ1-4
CAISDGSGEKLFF
TGTGCCATCTCGGATGGGTCAGGTGAAAAACTGTTTTTT
>NA|TRBV20-1|many|TRBJ2-5
CSARVEGGTQYF
TGCAGTGCTAGAGTAGAGGGGGGGACCCAGTACTTC
>NA|TRBV10-3|many|TRBJ1-3
CAISDIRDFSGNTIYF
TGTGCCATCAGTGATATCCGGGACTTCTCTGGAAACACCATATATTTT
>NA|TRBV5-6|many|TRBJ2-5
CASSLGLSQETQYF
TGTGCCAGCAGCTTGGGCCTGTCACAAGAGACCCAGTACTTC
>TRBD2|TRBV10-2|many|TRBJ2-1
CASSAALAGVGEQFF
TGCGCCAGCAGTGCTGCACTAGCGGGAGTAGGTGAGCAGTTCTTC
>TRBD1|TRBV6-6|few|TRBJ2-5
CASSYSLPTGGEGTQYF
TGTGCCAGCAGTTACTCACTTCCGACAGGGGGCGAGGGGACCCAGTACTTC
>NA|TRBV27|many|TRBJ2-1
CASSLPGPYNEQFF
TGTGCCAGCAGTTTACCGGGTCCCTACAATGAGCAGTTCTTC
>NA|TRBV20-1|few|TRBJ2-1
CSANSAGTRSYNEQFF
TGCAGTGCTAATTCTGCTGGGACCAGATCCTACAATGAGCAGTTCTTC
>NA|TRBV12-3/TRBV12-4|many|TRBJ1-5
CASSLRQFSNQPQHF
TGTGCCAGCAGTTTACGGCAGTTTAGCAATCAGCCCCAGCATTTT